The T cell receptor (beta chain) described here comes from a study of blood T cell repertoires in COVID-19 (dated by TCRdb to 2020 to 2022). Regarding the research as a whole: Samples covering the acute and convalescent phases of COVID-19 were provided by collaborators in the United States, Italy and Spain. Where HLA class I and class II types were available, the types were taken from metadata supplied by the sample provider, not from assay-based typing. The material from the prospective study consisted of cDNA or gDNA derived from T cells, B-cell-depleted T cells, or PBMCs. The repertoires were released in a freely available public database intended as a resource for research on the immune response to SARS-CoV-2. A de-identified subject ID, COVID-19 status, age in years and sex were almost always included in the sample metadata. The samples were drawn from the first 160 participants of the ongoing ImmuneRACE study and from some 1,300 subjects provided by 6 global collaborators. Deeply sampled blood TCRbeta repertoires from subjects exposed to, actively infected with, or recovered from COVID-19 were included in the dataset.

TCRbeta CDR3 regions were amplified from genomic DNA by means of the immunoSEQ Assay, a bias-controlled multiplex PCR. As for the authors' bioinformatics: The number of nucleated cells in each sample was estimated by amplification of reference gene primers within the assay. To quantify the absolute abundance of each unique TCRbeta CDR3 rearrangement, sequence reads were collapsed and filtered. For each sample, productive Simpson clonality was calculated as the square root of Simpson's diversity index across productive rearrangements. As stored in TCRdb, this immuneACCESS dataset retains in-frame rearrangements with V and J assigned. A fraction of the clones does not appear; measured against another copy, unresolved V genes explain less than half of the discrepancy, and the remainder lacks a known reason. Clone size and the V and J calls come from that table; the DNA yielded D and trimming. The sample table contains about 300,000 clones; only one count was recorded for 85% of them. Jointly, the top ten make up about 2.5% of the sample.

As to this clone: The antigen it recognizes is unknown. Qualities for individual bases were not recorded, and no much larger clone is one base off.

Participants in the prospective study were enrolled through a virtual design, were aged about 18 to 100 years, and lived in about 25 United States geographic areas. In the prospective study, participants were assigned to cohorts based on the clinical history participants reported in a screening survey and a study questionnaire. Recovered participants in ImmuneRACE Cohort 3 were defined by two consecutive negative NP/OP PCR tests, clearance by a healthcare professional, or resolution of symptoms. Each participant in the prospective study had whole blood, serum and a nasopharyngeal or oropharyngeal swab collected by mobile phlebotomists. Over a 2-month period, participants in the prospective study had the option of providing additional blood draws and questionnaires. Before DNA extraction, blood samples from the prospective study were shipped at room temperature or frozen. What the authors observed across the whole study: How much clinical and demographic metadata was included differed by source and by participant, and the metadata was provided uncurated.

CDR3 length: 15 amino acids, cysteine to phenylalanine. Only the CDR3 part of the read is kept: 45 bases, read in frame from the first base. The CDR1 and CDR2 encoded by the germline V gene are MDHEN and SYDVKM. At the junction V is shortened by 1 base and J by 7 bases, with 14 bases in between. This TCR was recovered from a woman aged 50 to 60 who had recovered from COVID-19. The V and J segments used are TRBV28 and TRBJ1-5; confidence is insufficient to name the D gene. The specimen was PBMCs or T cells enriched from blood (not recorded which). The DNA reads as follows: TGTGCCAGCAGTTTATTGCACAAAATTAGCCAGCCCCAGCATTTT. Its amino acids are CASSLLHKISQPQHF.